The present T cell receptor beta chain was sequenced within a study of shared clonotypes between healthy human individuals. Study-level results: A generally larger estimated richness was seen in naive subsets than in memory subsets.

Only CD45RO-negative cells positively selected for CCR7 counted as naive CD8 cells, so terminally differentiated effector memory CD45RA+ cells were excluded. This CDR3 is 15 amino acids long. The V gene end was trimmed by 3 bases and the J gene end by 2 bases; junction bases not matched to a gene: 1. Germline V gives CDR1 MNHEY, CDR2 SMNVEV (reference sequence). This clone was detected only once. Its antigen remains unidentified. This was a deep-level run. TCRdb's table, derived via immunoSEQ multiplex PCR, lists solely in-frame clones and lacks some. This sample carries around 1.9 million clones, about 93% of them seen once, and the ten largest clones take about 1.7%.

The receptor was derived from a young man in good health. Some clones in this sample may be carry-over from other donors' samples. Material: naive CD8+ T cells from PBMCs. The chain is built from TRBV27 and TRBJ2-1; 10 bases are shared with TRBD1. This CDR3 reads CASSLDRGAYNEQFF. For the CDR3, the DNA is TGTGCCAGCAGTTTGGACAGGGGGGCCTACAATGAGCAGTTCTTC.